This T cell receptor (beta chain) was documented in a study of glioma-infiltrating T cells. Using RNA template, CDR3s of TCR alpha and beta were amplified with iRepertoire arm-PCR. TCRdb called the multiplex PCR reads again in MiXCR, with one record for every CDR3 protein. This sample yields fewer than 7,500 distinct CDR3 sequences, of which 35% to 50% are seen a single time; 24% belongs to the top ten. The sample holds many counts of this clonotype. Germline CDR1 and CDR2: SGHNT and YYREEE (reference sequence). This CDR3 contains 12 residues. V lost 5 bases, J lost 6 bases, and 12 bases lay in between.

The TCR originated in a human donor with low-grade glioma or glioblastoma, undergoing nonglioma brain surgery, or in good health (not recorded which). The specimen sequenced was glioma tissue, nonneoplastic brain tissue, or PBMCs (not recorded which). This rearrangement joins TRBV5-4 to TRBJ2-7; D may be TRBD2 (5 bases). The CDR3 nucleotides read TGTGCCAGCAGGGACTCCCCTGGCGAGCAGTACTTC. The encoded protein is CASRDSPGEQYF.